Shown below are 26 T cell receptor beta chains from a single sample sequenced in a study of CD8 T cells in ankylosing spondylitis. TCRdb re-derived calls from the 5' RACE reads in MiXCR, one entry per CDR3 protein. The data contain about 300,000 distinct CDR3 sequences, roughly 11% of them seen just once; the ten biggest clones take up 9.1%. Input material: blood, either unsorted or a sorted T cell fraction (not recorded which). These receptors originate from a female donor with ankylosing spondylitis or in good health (not recorded which).

This clonotype was found a few times. The CDR3 spells CASSLRGGTSPPEQFF. The CDR3 DNA reads as TGTGCCAGCAGTTTAAGGGGGGGGACTAGCCCGCCAGAGCAGTTCTTC. The gene calls are TRBV27 and TRBJ2-1; the match to TRBD2 covers 9 bases. J lost 10 bases, V lost 2 bases, and 12 bases had no gene match. This CDR3 region has 16 residues. Germline V CDR1 and CDR2: MNHEY, SMNVEV (reference sequence).

This chain joins TRBV20-1 and TRBJ2-1; maybe TRBD2 (6 bases). Looked up from germline, CDR1 is DFQATT and CDR2 is SNEGSKA (reference sequence). With 2 bases removed from V and 8 bases from J, the gap between germline ends came to 10 bases. This CDR3 has 12 amino acids. The CDR3 is CSARRGSYEQFF. The CDR3, as DNA: TGCAGTGCTAGACGGGGGTCTTATGAGCAGTTCTTC.

The chain links TRBV11-2 to TRBJ2-1; TRBD2 matches 11 bases. The germline V gene encodes CDR1 SGHAT and CDR2 FQNNGV. With 5 bases clipped from V and 7 bases from J, the junction kept 4 bases outside the gene matches. This CDR3 has 14 residues. In nucleotides, the CDR3 is TGTGCCAGCAGCCCGGGACTAGCGGTGAATGAGCAGTTCTTC. Amino acids: CASSPGLAVNEQFF. The full variable domain, in which reference TRBV11-2 and TRBJ2-1 provide the parts outside the CDR3, is EAGVAQSPRYKIIEKRQSVAFWCNPISGHATLYWYQQILGQGPKLLIQFQNNGVVDDSQLPKDRFSAERLKGVDSTLKIQPAKLEDSAVYLCASSPGLAVNEQFFGPGTRLTVL.

There are many counts of this clonotype. The chain has TRBV5-1 and TRBJ1-2; TRBD1 might be the D (5 bases). This CDR3 is 18 amino acids long. Germline V gene lookup returns CDR1 SGHRS and CDR2 YFSETQ. The V gene lost 4 bases and the J gene lost 0 bases, with 22 bases spanning the gap. This CDR3 is CASSPGRGGPRTNYGYTF. The DNA for the CDR3 is TGCGCCAGCAGCCCCGGCCGGGGGGGTCCCCGTACTAACTATGGCTACACCTTC.

This clonotype was found a few times. The V and J genes are TRBV27 and TRBJ2-5; 7 positions agree with TRBD2. Trimming removed 3 bases from V and 0 bases from J; junction bases left unmatched: 16. Germline CDR1 MNHEY, CDR2 SMNVEV (reference sequence). The length of the CDR3 is 19 residues. CDR3 in amino acids: CASSLGISGHRGYQETQYF. CDR3 in DNA: TGTGCCAGCAGTTTGGGTATTAGCGGGCACCGGGGGTACCAAGAGACCCAGTACTTC.

This clonotype has ten or more counts. The chain couples TRBV10-3 to TRBJ2-7, with 8 bases identical to TRBD2. CDR1 and CDR2 from the germline V gene are ENHRY and SYGVKD. Trimming at V came to 0 bases and at J to 5 bases, leaving 6 bases not matched to a gene. CDR3 length: 15 amino acids. CDR3 sequence (DNA): TGTGCCATCAGTGAGTCTAAGGGACTAGGCCACGAGCAGTACTTC. As protein: CAISESKGLGHEQYF.

This clonotype appeared many times. The CDR3 spells CSARALGGAGELFF. The CDR3 DNA reads as TGCAGTGCTAGGGCCCTTGGGGGGGCCGGGGAGCTGTTTTTT. The V and J genes are TRBV20-1 and TRBJ2-2, with 7 positions matching TRBD2. V dropped 3 bases and J dropped 6; count of bases not matched to a gene: 7. This CDR3 has 14 residues. Germline lookup yields CDR1 DFQATT and CDR2 SNEGSKA (reference sequence).

This chain uses TRBV7-2 with TRBJ2-3; D gene unclear. Trimming took 1 base from V and 5 from J, leaving 10 bases between them. Germline CDR1 and CDR2: SGHTA and FQGNSA. CDR3 length: 14 residues. Here the CDR3 DNA reads TGTGCCAGCAGCTTAGGCCTGGAGCGAGATACGCAGTATTTT. It is translated as CASSLGLERDTQYF.

This clonotype was seen a handful of times. The CDR3 coding sequence is TGTGCCAGCAGGGGCCCGGGGATGAGAGGGGGAAACTATGGCTACACCTTC. Residues: CASRGPGMRGGNYGYTF. The rearrangement links TRBV6-1 to TRBJ1-2, with a tentative D call TRBD1 (6 bases). Trimming shortened V by 6 bases and J by 2 bases, and 22 bases separated the two germline ends. Looked up from germline, CDR1 is MNHNS and CDR2 is SASEGT. The CDR3 runs 17 residues.

This clonotype was recorded many times. The chain links TRBV20-1 to TRBJ2-1; 13 bases match TRBD2. Germline CDR1 is DFQATT and CDR2 is SNEGSKA (reference sequence). The CDR3 contains 21 residues. J was trimmed by 0 bases and V by 0 bases; bases with no gene match: 14. This CDR3 is CSARDLYGGTSGTLSYNEQFF. The CDR3 nucleotides are TGCAGTGCTAGAGATTTGTACGGTGGGACTAGCGGGACCCTCTCCTACAATGAGCAGTTCTTC.

This clonotype was detected ten times or more. CDR3 sequence reads: CASSLLTGSGGYTF. The DNA of the CDR3 is TGTGCCAGCAGCTTGTTGACAGGGAGTGGTGGCTACACCTTC. The V call is TRBV5-5, the J call TRBJ1-2, with 7 bases matching TRBD1. J was trimmed by 7 bases and V by 1 base; bases with no gene match: 7. The CDR3 loop spans 14 amino acids. Germline CDR1 SGHKS, CDR2 YYEKEE (reference sequence). The full variable domain, completed using reference TRBV5-5 and TRBJ1-2, is DAGVTQSPTHLIKTRGQQVTLRCSPISGHKSVSWYQQVLGQGPQFIFQYYEKEERGRGNFPDRFSARQFPNYSSELNVNALLLGDSALYLCASSLLTGSGGYTFGSGTRLTVV.

The gene calls are TRBV5-1 and TRBJ1-2; D remains unclear. Trimming pared 4 bases from V and 8 bases from J, leaving 15 bases between. The CDR3 is 13 residues long. Germline V lookup: CDR1 SGHRS, CDR2 YFSETQ. In DNA form, the CDR3 reads TGCGCCAGCAGCCTGGGGAACCCAGGAGGCTACACCTTC. Protein sequence: CASSLGNPGGYTF.

This clonotype was counted a few times. The rearrangement links TRBV7-2 to TRBJ2-2, with D perhaps TRBD1 or TRBD2 (7 bases each). CDR1 is SGHTA, CDR2 FQGNSA, per germline. The CDR3 runs 14 residues. V lost 8 bases and J lost 4, with 14 bases in between. In DNA form, the CDR3 reads TGTGCCAGCCCCAGGGGGGGGAGCACCGGGGAGCTGTTTTTT. This gives the protein CASPRGGSTGELFF.

Worth noting for this clonotype: Since a much larger clone is just one base distant, this may be a read error. The chain joins TRBV10-1 to TRBJ2-2; D is unresolved. This CDR3 has 12 amino acids. The germline V gene encodes CDR1 WNHNN and CDR2 SYGVQD (reference sequence). Trimming took off 5 bases at V and 1 base at J, with 2 bases between the two ends. CDR3 nucleotides: TGCGCCAGCAGTAAGAACACCGGGGAGCTGTTTTTT. Protein product: CASSKNTGELFF.

This clonotype was observed many times. This chain connects TRBV28 to TRBJ2-7, with 14 positions matching TRBD2. The CDR3 runs 17 residues. Losses at the gene ends were 5 bases for V and 3 bases for J; bases not matched to a gene: 9. Germline CDR1 is MDHEN and CDR2 is SYDVKM. CDR3 protein: CASSDGTSGRGGYEQYF. CDR3 DNA sequence: TGTGCCAGCAGTGACGGGACTAGCGGGAGAGGGGGCTACGAGCAGTACTTC.

This clonotype was picked up many times. This chain links TRBV20-1 with TRBJ1-3; maybe TRBD1 (5 bases). V lost 3 bases and J 4 bases, leaving 10 bases between the germline ends. The germline V gene has CDR1 DFQATT and CDR2 SNEGSKA (reference sequence). CDR3 length: 13 residues. This CDR3 is CSASVGVGNTIYF. The DNA of the CDR3 is TGCAGTGCTAGTGTAGGGGTCGGAAACACCATATATTTT.

Details on this clonotype: A much more abundant neighbour one base away suggests this may be a read error. The J gene is TRBJ1-5, the V gene TRBV20-1; D remains ambiguous. Trimming left V 0 bases short and J 6 bases short, with 15 bases between. Germline-derived CDR1 and CDR2 are DFQATT and SNEGSKA (reference sequence). This CDR3 spans 15 amino acids. The CDR3 here is CSARDEAGNVQPQHF. DNA for the CDR3: TGCAGTGCTAGAGATGAGGCTGGAAATGTTCAGCCCCAGCATTTT.

This clonotype has only a few counts. This sequence joins TRBV12-3 or TRBV12-4 and TRBJ2-5; TRBD2 agrees at 7 bases. Trimming cost V 2 bases and J 2 bases; bases outside gene matches: 8. CDR3 length equals 16 residues. For the CDR3, the DNA is TGTGCCAGCAGTTTAAGGGCGGGAGCGGGGCAAGAGACCCAGTACTTC. It translates to CASSLRAGAGQETQYF.

This clonotype appeared many times. The rearrangement links TRBV29-1 to TRBJ2-3, with a tentative D call TRBD2 (7 bases). This CDR3 is 13 amino acids long. Germline V lookup: CDR1 SQVTM, CDR2 ANQGSEA. The CDR3 is CLVGGGHTDTQYF. CDR3 nucleotides: TGCTTAGTGGGCGGGGGACACACAGATACGCAGTATTTT.

In its sample, this clonotype was seen many times. The chain has TRBV5-6 and TRBJ2-1; a weak D match, TRBD2 (6 bases). Germline V gene data show CDR1 as SGHDT and CDR2 as YYEEEE. V lost 0 bases to trimming and J lost 4 bases, with 32 bases between them. The CDR3 covers 22 residues. The chain's CDR3 is CASSLVFGPLTAGPMKYNEQFF. The CDR3 DNA follows: TGTGCCAGCAGCTTGGTCTTCGGGCCCCTGACGGCGGGACCGATGAAGTACAATGAGCAGTTCTTC.

The table lists this clonotype with a few counts. V gene TRBV6-2 or TRBV6-3 combines with J gene TRBJ2-2; possibly TRBD2 for D (6 bases). Germline lookup yields CDR1 MNHEY and CDR2 SVGEGT. This CDR3 has 15 residues. V dropped 6 bases and J dropped 3 bases, with 14 bases sitting between them. DNA for the CDR3: TGTGCCAGCAGGCTCGTGGGCGGGGACACCGGGGAGCTGTTTTTT. Its translation is CASRLVGGDTGELFF.

This clonotype was seen repeatedly, ten times or more. CDR3 coding DNA: TGTGCCAGCAGTTTCCAAAGGGGGAACACTGAAGCTTTCTTT. This gives the protein CASSFQRGNTEAFF. The chain is built from TRBV6-5 and TRBJ1-1, with TRBD1 as a possible D gene (5 bases). Germline V CDR1 and CDR2: MNHEY, SVGAGI. The CDR3 contains 14 residues. The V end was cut by 4 bases, the J end by 1 base, with 10 bases between.

The V call is TRBV19, the J call TRBJ1-1, with D uncertain. CDR3 length: 13 residues. In germline, CDR1 is LNHDA, CDR2 SQIVND (reference sequence). Trimming took 3 bases from V and 6 from J, leaving 11 bases between them. CDR3 DNA: TGTGCCAGTAGTATGCGCCAGGCTTCTGAAGCTTTCTTT. It encodes CASSMRQASEAFF.

This clonotype was observed at least ten times. The V and J genes are TRBV10-3 and TRBJ2-3; D ambiguous. The CDR3 extends over 12 amino acids. Germline V gene lookup returns CDR1 ENHRY and CDR2 SYGVKD. The V and J ends lost 6 bases and 2 bases respectively, with 6 bases between them. The CDR3 protein is CAISAYTDTQYF. The CDR3 bases are TGTGCCATCAGCGCGTACACAGATACGCAGTATTTT.

This clonotype was seen a few times. The chain links TRBV12-3 or TRBV12-4 to TRBJ2-1; 13 nucleotides agree with TRBD2. This CDR3 has 15 residues. The V segment lost 6 bases and the J segment 8 bases; nucleotides outside the gene matches: 7. In nucleotides, the CDR3 is TGTGCCAGCAGAACTAGCGGGGGGGCCAAAGATGAGCAGTTCTTC. Amino acid sequence: CASRTSGGAKDEQFF.

This clonotype showed up many times. The V and J genes are TRBV5-1 and TRBJ2-7; D tentatively reads TRBD1 or TRBD2 (5 bases each). The CDR3 loop spans 16 amino acids. From germline, CDR1 is SGHRS and CDR2 YFSETQ. Trimming left V 4 bases short and J 3 bases short, with 20 bases between. The CDR3 region is CASSVEVGVGFYEQYF. The CDR3 bases are TGCGCCAGCAGCGTCGAGGTGGGGGTAGGTTTCTACGAGCAGTACTTC.